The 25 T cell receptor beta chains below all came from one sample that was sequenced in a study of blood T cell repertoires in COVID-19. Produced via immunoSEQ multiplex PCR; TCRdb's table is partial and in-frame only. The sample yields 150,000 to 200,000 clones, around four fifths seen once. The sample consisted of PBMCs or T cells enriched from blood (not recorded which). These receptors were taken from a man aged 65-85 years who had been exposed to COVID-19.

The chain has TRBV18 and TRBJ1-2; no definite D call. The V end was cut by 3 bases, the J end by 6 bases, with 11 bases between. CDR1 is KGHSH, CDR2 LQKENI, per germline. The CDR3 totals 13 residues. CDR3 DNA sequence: TGTGCCAGCTCACCTGAGGAGGGAAATGGCTACACCTTC. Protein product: CASSPEEGNGYTF.

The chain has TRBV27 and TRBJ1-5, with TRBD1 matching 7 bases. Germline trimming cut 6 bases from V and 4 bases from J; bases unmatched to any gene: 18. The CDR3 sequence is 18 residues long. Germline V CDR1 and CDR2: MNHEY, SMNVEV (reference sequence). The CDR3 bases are TGTGCCAGCAGGCCTGTGCTTACCCCGGGACAGCTAAATCAGCCCCAGCATTTT. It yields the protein CASRPVLTPGQLNQPQHF.

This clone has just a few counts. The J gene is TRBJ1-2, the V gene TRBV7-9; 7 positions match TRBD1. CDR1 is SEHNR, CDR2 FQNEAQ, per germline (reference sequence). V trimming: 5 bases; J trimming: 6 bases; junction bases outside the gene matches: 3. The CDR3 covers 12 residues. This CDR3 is CASSLQGDGYTF. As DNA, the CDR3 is TGTGCCAGCAGCCTCCAGGGGGATGGCTACACCTTC.

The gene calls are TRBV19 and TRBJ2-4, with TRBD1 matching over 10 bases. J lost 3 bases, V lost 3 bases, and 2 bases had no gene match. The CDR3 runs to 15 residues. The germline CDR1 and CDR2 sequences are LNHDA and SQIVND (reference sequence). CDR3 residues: CASSIGTGVKNIQYF. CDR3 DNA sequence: TGTGCCAGTAGTATCGGGACAGGGGTCAAAAACATTCAGTACTTC. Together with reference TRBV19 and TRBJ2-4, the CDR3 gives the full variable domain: DGGITQSPKYLFRKEGQNVTLSCEQNLNHDAMYWYRQDPGQGLRLIYYSQIVNDFQKGDIAEGYSVSREKKESFPLTVTSAQKNPTAFYLCASSIGTGVKNIQYFGAGTRLSVL.

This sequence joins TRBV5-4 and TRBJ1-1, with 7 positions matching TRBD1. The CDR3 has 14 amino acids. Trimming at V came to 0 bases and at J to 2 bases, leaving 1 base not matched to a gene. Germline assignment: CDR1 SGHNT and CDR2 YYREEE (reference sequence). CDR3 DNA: TGTGCCAGCAGCTTGGACAGGGGAAACACTGAAGCTTTCTTT. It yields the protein CASSLDRGNTEAFF.

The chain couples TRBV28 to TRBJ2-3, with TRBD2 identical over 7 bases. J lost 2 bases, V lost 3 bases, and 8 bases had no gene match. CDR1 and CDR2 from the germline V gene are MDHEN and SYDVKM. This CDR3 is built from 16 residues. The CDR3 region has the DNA TGTGCCAGCAGTTTTACCCCACGGGGGGACACAGATACGCAGTATTTT. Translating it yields CASSFTPRGDTDTQYF.

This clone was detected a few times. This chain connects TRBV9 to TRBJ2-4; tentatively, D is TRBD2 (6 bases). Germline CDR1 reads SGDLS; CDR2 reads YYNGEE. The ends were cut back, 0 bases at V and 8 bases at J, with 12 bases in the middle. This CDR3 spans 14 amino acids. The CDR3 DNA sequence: TGTGCCAGCAGCGTAGGGCTCAGCGGGCACATTCAGTACTTC. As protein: CASSVGLSGHIQYF. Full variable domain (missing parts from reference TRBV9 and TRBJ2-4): DSGVTQTPKHLITATGQRVTLRCSPRSGDLSVYWYQQSLDQGLQFLIQYYNGEERAKGNILERFSAQQFPDLHSELNLSSLELGDSALYFCASSVGLSGHIQYFGAGTRLSVL.

CDR3 protein: CASSKGLAGGMTTDTQYF. The CDR3 DNA reads TGTGCCAGCAGCAAGGGACTAGCGGGGGGTATGACCACAGATACGCAGTATTTT. J is TRBJ2-3 and V is TRBV11-3; 15 nucleotides line up with TRBD2. J gave up 2 bases and V 5 bases, and 8 bases lay outside the gene matches. The CDR3 loop spans 18 amino acids. CDR1 is SGHNT, CDR2 YENEEA, per germline.

The CDR3 is CASSSGGQPQHF. For the CDR3, the DNA is TGTGCCAGCAGTTCCGGAGGTCAGCCCCAGCATTTT. V usage is TRBV28 and J usage is TRBJ1-5; the D is unclear. Germline CDR1 MDHEN, CDR2 SYDVKM. This CDR3 contains 12 residues. Trimming removed 4 bases from V and 6 bases from J, with 7 bases in between.

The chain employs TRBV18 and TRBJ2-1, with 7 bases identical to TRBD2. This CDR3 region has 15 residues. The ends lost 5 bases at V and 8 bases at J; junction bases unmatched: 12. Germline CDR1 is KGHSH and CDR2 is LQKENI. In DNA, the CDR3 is TGTGCCAGCTCATCTAACTCGCGGGGGTCCGATGAGCAGTTCTTC. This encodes CASSSNSRGSDEQFF. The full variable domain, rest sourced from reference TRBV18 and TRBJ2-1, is NAGVMQNPRHLVRRRGQEARLRCSPMKGHSHVYWYRQLPEEGLKFMVYLQKENIIDESGMPKERFSAEFPKEGPSILRIQQVVRGDSAAYFCASSSNSRGSDEQFFGPGTRLTVL.

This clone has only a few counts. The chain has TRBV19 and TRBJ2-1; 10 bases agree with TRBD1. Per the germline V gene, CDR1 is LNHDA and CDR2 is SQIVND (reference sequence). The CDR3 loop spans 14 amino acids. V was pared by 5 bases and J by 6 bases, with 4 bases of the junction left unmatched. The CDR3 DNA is TGTGCCAGTAGTGTGACAGGGGGCCCCAATGAGCAGTTCTTC. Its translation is CASSVTGGPNEQFF.

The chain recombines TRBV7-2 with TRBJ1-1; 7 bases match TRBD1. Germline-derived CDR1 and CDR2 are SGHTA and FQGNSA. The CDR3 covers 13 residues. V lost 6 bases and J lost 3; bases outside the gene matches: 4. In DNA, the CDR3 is TGTGCCAGCAGTAGACAGGGTCACACTGAAGCTTTCTTT. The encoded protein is CASSRQGHTEAFF. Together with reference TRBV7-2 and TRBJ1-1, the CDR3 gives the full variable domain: GAGVSQSPSNKVTEKGKDVELRCDPISGHTALYWYRQSLGQGLEFLIYFQGNSAPDKSGLPSDRFSAERTGGSVSTLTIQRTQQEDSAVYLCASSRQGHTEAFFGQGTRLTVV.

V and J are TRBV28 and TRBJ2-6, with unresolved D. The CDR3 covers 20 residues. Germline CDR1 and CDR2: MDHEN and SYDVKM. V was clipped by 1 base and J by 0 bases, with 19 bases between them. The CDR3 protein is CASSLSRVFVAISGANVLTF. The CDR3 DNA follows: TGTGCCAGCAGTTTATCCCGGGTCTTCGTAGCAATCTCTGGGGCCAACGTCCTGACTTTC.

The CDR3 DNA reads as TGCGCCAGCAGCCAAGATTGGACTAGCGGAGAGCAGTACTTC. Translation gives CASSQDWTSGEQYF. The genes are TRBV4-3 and TRBJ2-7; TRBD2 agrees at 10 bases. This CDR3 contains 14 residues. V lost 0 bases and J lost 7; bases outside the gene matches: 3. Germline CDR1 is LGHNA and CDR2 is YSLEER.

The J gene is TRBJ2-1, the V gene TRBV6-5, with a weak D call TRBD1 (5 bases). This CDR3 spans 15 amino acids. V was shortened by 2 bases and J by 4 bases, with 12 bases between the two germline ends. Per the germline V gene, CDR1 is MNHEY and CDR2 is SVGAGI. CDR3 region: CASSYTGVQYNEQFF. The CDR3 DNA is TGTGCCAGCAGTTACACAGGCGTCCAGTACAATGAGCAGTTCTTC.

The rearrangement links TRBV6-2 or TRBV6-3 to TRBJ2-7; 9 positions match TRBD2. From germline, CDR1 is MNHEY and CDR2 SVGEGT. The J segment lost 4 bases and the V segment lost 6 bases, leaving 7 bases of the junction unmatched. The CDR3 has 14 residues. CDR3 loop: CASSPLAGGYEQYF. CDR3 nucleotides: TGTGCCAGCAGCCCACTAGCGGGCGGGTACGAGCAGTACTTC.

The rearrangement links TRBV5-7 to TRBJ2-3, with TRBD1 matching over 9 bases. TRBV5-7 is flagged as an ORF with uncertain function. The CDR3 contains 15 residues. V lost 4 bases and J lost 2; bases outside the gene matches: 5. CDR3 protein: CASSRTGAPTDTQYF. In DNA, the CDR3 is TGTGCCAGCAGCCGGACAGGGGCCCCCACAGATACGCAGTATTTT.

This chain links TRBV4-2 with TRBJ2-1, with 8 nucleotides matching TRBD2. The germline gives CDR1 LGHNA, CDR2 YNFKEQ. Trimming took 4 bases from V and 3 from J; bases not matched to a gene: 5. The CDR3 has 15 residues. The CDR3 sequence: CASSLLAGSYNEQFF. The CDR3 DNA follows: TGTGCCAGCAGCCTTTTAGCGGGAAGCTACAATGAGCAGTTCTTC.

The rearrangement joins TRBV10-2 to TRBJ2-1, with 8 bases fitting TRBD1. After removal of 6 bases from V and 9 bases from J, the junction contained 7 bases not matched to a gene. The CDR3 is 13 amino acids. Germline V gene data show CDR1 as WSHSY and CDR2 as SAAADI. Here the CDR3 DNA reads TGCGCCAGCAGCTCTAGGACAGGGTCTGAGCAGTTCTTC. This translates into CASSSRTGSEQFF.

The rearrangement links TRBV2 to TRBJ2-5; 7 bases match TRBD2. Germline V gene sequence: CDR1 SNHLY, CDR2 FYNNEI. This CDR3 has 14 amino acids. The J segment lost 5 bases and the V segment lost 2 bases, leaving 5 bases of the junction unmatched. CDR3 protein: CASSEIRAGETQYF. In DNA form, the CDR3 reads TGTGCCAGCAGTGAAATTAGAGCGGGGGAGACCCAGTACTTC.

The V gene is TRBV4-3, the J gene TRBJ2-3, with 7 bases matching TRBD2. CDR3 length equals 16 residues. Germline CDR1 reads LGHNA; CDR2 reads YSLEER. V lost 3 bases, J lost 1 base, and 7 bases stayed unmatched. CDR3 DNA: TGCGCCAGCAGCCAGGAAGCGGGAAGAGGCACAGATACGCAGTATTTT. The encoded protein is CASSQEAGRGTDTQYF.

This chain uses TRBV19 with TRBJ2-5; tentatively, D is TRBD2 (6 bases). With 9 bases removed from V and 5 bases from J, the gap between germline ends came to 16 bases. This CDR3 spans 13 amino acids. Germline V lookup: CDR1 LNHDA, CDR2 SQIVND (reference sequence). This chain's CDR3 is CASGRGIGETQYF. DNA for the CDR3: TGTGCCAGCGGGCGGGGCATCGGGGAGACCCAGTACTTC. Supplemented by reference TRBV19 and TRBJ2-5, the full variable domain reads DGGITQSPKYLFRKEGQNVTLSCEQNLNHDAMYWYRQDPGQGLRLIYYSQIVNDFQKGDIAEGYSVSREKKESFPLTVTSAQKNPTAFYLCASGRGIGETQYFGPGTRLLVL.

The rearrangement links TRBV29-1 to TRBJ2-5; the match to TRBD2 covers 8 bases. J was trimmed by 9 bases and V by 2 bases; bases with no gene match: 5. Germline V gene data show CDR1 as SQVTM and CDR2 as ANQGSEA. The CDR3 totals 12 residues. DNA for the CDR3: TGCAGCGTTGAAAAAGACGGGAGGGCCCAGTACTTC. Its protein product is CSVEKDGRAQYF.

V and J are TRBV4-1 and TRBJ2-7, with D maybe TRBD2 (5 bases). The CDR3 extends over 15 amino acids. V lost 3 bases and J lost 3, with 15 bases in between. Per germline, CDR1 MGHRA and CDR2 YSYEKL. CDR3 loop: CASSHPESGVYEQYF. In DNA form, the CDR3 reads TGCGCCAGCAGCCACCCGGAGAGCGGTGTCTACGAGCAGTACTTC.

DNA of the CDR3: TGTGCCAGCAGCCTTGACGGGGTCCTGGGAAATCAGCCCCAGCATTTT. This translates into CASSLDGVLGNQPQHF. The chain employs TRBV11-2 and TRBJ1-5; unclear D gene. The CDR3 is made up of 16 amino acids. The germline CDR1 and CDR2 sequences are SGHAT and FQNNGV. Trimming removed 5 bases from V and 4 bases from J, with 18 bases in between.